The text below deals with one T cell receptor beta chain. The data belong to a study of blood T cell repertoires in COVID-19. About the study: Some COVID-19 samples were acute and others convalescent; all came from the United States, Italy and Spain. PBMCs, B-cell-depleted T cells, or T cells were the source of the cDNA or gDNA that made up the material.

Germline V lookup: CDR1 ENHRY, CDR2 SYGVKD. This CDR3 region has 14 residues. V was trimmed by 3 bases and J by 1 base, leaving 7 bases between them. In the source study's methods: Reference gene primer amplification gave nucleated cell count estimates. Method: immunoSEQ multiplex PCR; TCRdb's copy keeps in-frame clones and lacks some. Clone size and the V and J calls come from that table; the DNA yielded D and trimming. The sample consists of roughly 120,000 clones, over 65% of them appearing once. This clonotype was obtained from a woman in her fifties or sixties with acute or convalescent COVID-19. The source material was peripheral blood. This chain links TRBV10-3 with TRBJ1-5; unclear D gene. The CDR3: CAISDILSNQPQHF. The CDR3 coding sequence is TGTGCCATCAGTGATATTCTGAGCAATCAGCCCCAGCATTTT.